The clone carrying this T cell receptor (beta chain) has more than one count but fewer than ten. The CDR3 contains 13 residues. V dropped 5 bases and J dropped 4 bases, with 11 bases sitting between them. From germline, CDR1 is SGHNT and CDR2 YENEEA. The sample comes from a study of blood T cell repertoires in COVID-19. Study at large: Acute and convalescent COVID-19 specimens originated in the United States, Italy and Spain. PBMCs, B-cell-depleted T cells, or T cells provided the cDNA or gDNA that made up the material.

This table comes from immunoSEQ multiplex PCR, and its TCRdb copy is limited to in-frame clones, with some not included. The sample has approximately 250,000 clones; 70% to 85% are singletons. V gene TRBV11-3 combines with J gene TRBJ1-2; D not certain. The receptor comes from a woman in her 40s who had recovered from COVID-19. The sequencing input was peripheral blood. Written as DNA, the CDR3 is TGTGCCAGCAGCCCTCGAGGAACCTATGGCTACACCTTC. Protein: CASSPRGTYGYTF.